This paragraph reports one T cell receptor beta chain. Its antigen remains unidentified. This entry comes from a study of chemoradiotherapy in HPV16-positive cancers. Overall study findings and caveats: Only a couple of HPV16-positive patients supplied the functional HPV-specificity definition.

Germline lookup yields CDR1 SNHLY and CDR2 FYNNEI. The CDR3 contains 18 residues. The V gene lost 6 bases and the J gene lost 1 base, with 21 bases spanning the gap. Data came from immunoSEQ multiplex PCR; TCRdb stores just in-frame clones and leaves some out. This table has approximately 15,000 clones, 65% to 80% appearing once. The source of this sequence is a human donor with HPV-associated anogenital cancer. This sample was gathered from a patient who underwent chemoradiotherapy. The chain combines TRBV2 with TRBJ2-2, with TRBD1 as a possible D gene (6 bases). The CDR3 sequence is CASSAAPGAPENTGELFF. For the CDR3, the DNA is TGTGCCAGCAGCGCGGCCCCAGGGGCCCCCGAGAACACCGGGGAGCTGTTTTTT.